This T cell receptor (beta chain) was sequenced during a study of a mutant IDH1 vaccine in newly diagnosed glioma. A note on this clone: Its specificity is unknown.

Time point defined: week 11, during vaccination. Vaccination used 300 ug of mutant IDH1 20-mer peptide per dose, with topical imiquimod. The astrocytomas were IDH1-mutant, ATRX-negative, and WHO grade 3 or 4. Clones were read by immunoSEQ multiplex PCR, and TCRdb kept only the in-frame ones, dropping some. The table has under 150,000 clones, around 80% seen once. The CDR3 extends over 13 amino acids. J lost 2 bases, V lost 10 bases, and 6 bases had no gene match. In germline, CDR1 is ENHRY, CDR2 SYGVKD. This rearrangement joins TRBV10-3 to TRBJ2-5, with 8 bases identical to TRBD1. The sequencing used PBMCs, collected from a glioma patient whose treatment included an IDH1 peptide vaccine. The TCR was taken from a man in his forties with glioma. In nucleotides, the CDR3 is TGTGCCACAGGACAGGGAAGGCAAGAGACCCAGTACTTC. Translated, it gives CATGQGRQETQYF.